This T cell receptor (beta chain) originates from a study of kidney transplant recipient with SARS-CoV-2 infection. This clonotype was counted ten times or more. The CDR3 runs to 17 residues. The germline V gene encodes CDR1 MNHEY and CDR2 SVGAGI. V lost 4 bases, J lost 4 bases, and 22 bases lay in between. TCRdb recomputed calls from the reads with MiXCR, one row per CDR3 protein. This table holds fewer than 250,000 distinct CDR3 sequences, about 30% found once. The receptor comes from a male patient in his 30s who had COVID-19 and was a kidney transplant recipient. Some of the T cells may derive from the graft donor. Sequenced here: a blood sample, sampled at baseline and between days 110 and 120 from a kidney transplant recipient. The gene calls are TRBV6-5 and TRBJ1-2; no reliable D call. The CDR3 DNA reads TGTGCCAGCAGTTGTGTGGTCTCTATGCGAAAGACCTATGGCTACACCTTC. Translated: CASSCVVSMRKTYGYTF.